This T cell receptor beta chain stems from a study of CD8+CD57+ T cells in acquired aplastic anemia. The TCR beta profiling, which covered VDJ combination and CDR3 sequence, was carried out using genomic DNA as the template. TCRdb ran MiXCR on the reads and lists one entry per CDR3 protein. Of around 210,000 distinct CDR3 sequences listed, over 55% were seen once; the top ten hold roughly 53%. An expansion of CD8+CD57+ cells by flow cytometry had been shown in patients chosen for sequencing. Everyone among the patients had severe acquired aplastic anemia. This CDR3 comprises 16 residues. Per germline, CDR1 SGHRS and CDR2 YFSETQ. J was trimmed by 4 bases and V by 3 bases; bases with no gene match: 11.

Material for sequencing was sorted CD4+, CD8+, or CD8+CD57+ T cells (not recorded which) from PBMCs. The clonotype was recovered from a human donor with aplastic anemia. The gene calls are TRBV5-1 and TRBJ1-1; TRBD1 matches at 8 bases. The CDR3 nucleotides read TGCGCCAGCAGCTCCTGGGACAGGAAGGACGGCACTGAAGCTTTCTTT. This gives the protein CASSSWDRKDGTEAFF.